Below, 31 T cell receptor beta chains from the same sample are listed, as sequenced in a study of blood T cell repertoires in COVID-19. Generated by immunoSEQ multiplex PCR, the TCRdb table keeps only in-frame clones and is missing some. The sample shows around 250,000 clones, around 82% of them seen only once. Sequencing input: peripheral blood. The source is a human donor in a cohort sampled during active COVID-19.

This clone was seen more than once but under ten times. The chain couples TRBV2 to TRBJ2-2; the match to TRBD2 covers 11 bases. Per germline, CDR1 SNHLY and CDR2 FYNNEI. CDR3 size: 16 residues. V lost 5 bases and J lost 1; bases outside the gene matches: 3. CDR3 in DNA: TGTGCCAGCAGTAAGGGACTAGCGGAGAACACCGGGGAGCTGTTTTTT. It is translated as CASSKGLAENTGELFF.

The chain has TRBV27 and TRBJ1-2; 7 bases map to TRBD1. Germline CDR1 and CDR2: MNHEY and SMNVEV (reference sequence). The CDR3 length is 15 residues. V trimming: 2 bases; J trimming: 4 bases; junction bases outside the gene matches: 7. CDR3 residues: CASSLRSGQIYGYTF. CDR3 sequence (DNA): TGTGCCAGCAGTTTAAGGTCGGGACAGATCTATGGCTACACCTTC.

The chain has TRBV6-5 and TRBJ2-7; D ambiguous. With 6 bases removed from V and 6 bases from J, the gap between germline ends came to 12 bases. Germline V lookup: CDR1 MNHEY, CDR2 SVGAGI. The length of the CDR3 is 12 residues. This CDR3 is CASRTTIGEQYF. The CDR3 DNA reads TGTGCCAGCAGAACCACTATCGGCGAGCAGTACTTC.

V is TRBV28 and J is TRBJ1-6; D uncertain. The CDR3 has 14 residues. Trimming cost V 7 bases and J 6 bases, with 13 bases left between them. Germline V CDR1 and CDR2: MDHEN, SYDVKM. The CDR3 DNA sequence: TGTGCCAGCAAGGAGACCGGGGTTAATTCACCCCTCCACTTT. It specifies CASKETGVNSPLHF.

The rearrangement links TRBV7-2 to TRBJ2-6; D is undetermined. Germline V gene data show CDR1 as SGHTA and CDR2 as FQGNSA. V lost 5 bases and J 4 bases, leaving 12 bases between the germline ends. This CDR3 has 15 amino acids. Written as DNA, the CDR3 is TGTGCCAGCAGCCCCCAGGCGTCGGGGGCCAACGTCCTGACTTTC. Translating it yields CASSPQASGANVLTF. The full variable domain, its missing parts supplied by reference TRBV7-2 and TRBJ2-6, is GAGVSQSPSNKVTEKGKDVELRCDPISGHTALYWYRQSLGQGLEFLIYFQGNSAPDKSGLPSDRFSAERTGGSVSTLTIQRTQQEDSAVYLCASSPQASGANVLTFGAGSRLTVL.

Note on this clone: Other DNA sequences within the sample encode an identical CDR3. The gene calls are TRBV10-3 and TRBJ2-5, with 14 bases fitting TRBD2. The V gene's germline CDR1 is ENHRY and CDR2 SYGVKD. CDR3 length: 18 amino acids. V trimming: 4 bases; J trimming: 3 bases; junction bases outside the gene matches: 10. This chain's CDR3 is CAISGRLAGGSLEETQYF. CDR3 bases: TGTGCCATCAGTGGAAGACTAGCGGGGGGGTCATTAGAAGAGACCCAGTACTTC.

This clone was counted between two and nine times. The chain links TRBV3-1 (or the pseudogene TRBV3-2) to TRBJ2-2, with D perhaps TRBD1 (6 bases). The CDR3 is made up of 16 amino acids. The V and J ends lost 2 bases and 2 bases respectively, with 12 bases between them. Germline-derived CDR1 and CDR2 are LGHDT and YNNKEL (reference sequence). The chain's CDR3 is CASSQYGQPNTGELFF. CDR3 in DNA: TGTGCCAGCAGCCAATATGGACAGCCAAACACCGGGGAGCTGTTTTTT.

The chain couples TRBV25-1 to TRBJ1-1; D is perhaps TRBD1 (6 bases). CDR1 is MGHDK, CDR2 SYGVNS, per germline. V was trimmed by 1 base and J by 11 bases, leaving 14 bases between them. The length of the CDR3 is 13 residues. The CDR3 DNA reads as TGTGCCAGCAGTGAATCAGCAGGGGTCGGGGCTTTCTTT. This encodes CASSESAGVGAFF.

This chain connects TRBV27 to TRBJ2-3; TRBD1 might be the D (6 bases). Deletions cut 5 bases from V and 2 bases from J, with 17 bases between. The CDR3 is 16 residues long. Germline CDR1 reads MNHEY; CDR2 reads SMNVEV (reference sequence). The CDR3 bases are TGTGCCAGCAGTCCGACCAGGGGTCCGTACACAGATACGCAGTATTTT. Translation: CASSPTRGPYTDTQYF.

The chain recombines TRBV10-2 with TRBJ2-1; 11 bases are a match to TRBD2. CDR3 length: 17 amino acids. V shed 0 bases, J shed 7 bases, and the junction held 8 bases outside the gene matches. The V gene's germline CDR1 is WSHSY and CDR2 SAAADI. The CDR3 loop reads CASSESKLAGVLNEQFF. The CDR3 DNA follows: TGCGCCAGCAGTGAGTCAAAACTAGCGGGAGTTTTAAATGAGCAGTTCTTC.

This chain joins TRBV4-2 and TRBJ2-5; 8 bases fit TRBD1. Germline V CDR1 and CDR2: LGHNA, YNFKEQ. V lost 0 bases and J lost 5; bases outside the gene matches: 5. CDR3 length: 15 residues. CDR3 coding DNA: TGTGCCAGCAGCCAAGAAGGACAGGGTGGGGAGACCCAGTACTTC. Its translation is CASSQEGQGGETQYF.

This clone is a singleton in its sample. CDR3 nucleotides: TGTGCTAGTGGTTTGTCCCTAACAGAAGCTAACTATGGCTACACCTTC. The encoded protein is CASGLSLTEANYGYTF. The rearrangement links TRBV12-5 to TRBJ1-2; D unresolved. Germline V gives CDR1 LGHNT, CDR2 FRNRAP. The V and J ends lost 2 bases and 0 bases respectively, with 13 bases between them. CDR3 length equals 16 residues.

DNA for the CDR3: TGTGCCAGCACCAGGACAGGAATGAACACTGAAGCTTTCTTT. This encodes CASTRTGMNTEAFF. V gene TRBV7-2 combines with J gene TRBJ1-1; 7 positions agree with TRBD1. CDR1 SGHTA and CDR2 FQGNSA come from the germline V gene. Germline trimming cut 7 bases from V and 0 bases from J; bases unmatched to any gene: 5. The CDR3 consists of 14 residues.

The genes are TRBV7-3 and TRBJ2-1; the D gene is possibly TRBD2 (6 bases). Germline values: CDR1 SGHTA, CDR2 FQGTGA. This CDR3 is 15 amino acids long. Trimming cost V 1 base and J 7 bases, with 14 bases left between them. CDR3 in amino acids: CASSLNDWTTNEQFF. Here the CDR3 DNA reads TGTGCCAGCAGCTTAAACGACTGGACTACAAATGAGCAGTTCTTC. Drawing the rest from reference TRBV7-3 and TRBJ2-1, the complete variable domain is GAGVSQTPSNKVTEKGKYVELRCDPISGHTALYWYRQSLGQGPEFLIYFQGTGAADDSGLPNDRFFAVRPEGSVSTLKIQRTERGDSAVYLCASSLNDWTTNEQFFGPGTRLTVL.

This sequence joins TRBV6-6 and TRBJ1-6; D is unclear. Germline assignment: CDR1 MNHNY and CDR2 SVGAGI (reference sequence). The CDR3 has 15 amino acids. Trimming stripped 2 bases from V and 8 bases from J, with 13 bases between. CDR3 protein: CASSYGRSYDSPLHF. The CDR3 DNA is TGTGCCAGCAGTTACGGTCGGAGCTACGATTCACCCCTCCACTTT.

The chain has TRBV9 and TRBJ2-7; 9 nucleotides match TRBD1. The CDR3 is 16 amino acids. Germline V gene sequence: CDR1 SGDLS, CDR2 YYNGEE. The V gene end was trimmed by 2 bases and the J gene end by 1 base; junction bases not matched to a gene: 7. In nucleotides, the CDR3 is TGTGCCAGCAGCGTTGCCCCGGGACAGGGATCCTACGAGCAGTACTTC. Translated, it gives CASSVAPGQGSYEQYF. Together with reference TRBV9 and TRBJ2-7, the CDR3 gives the full variable domain: DSGVTQTPKHLITATGQRVTLRCSPRSGDLSVYWYQQSLDQGLQFLIQYYNGEERAKGNILERFSAQQFPDLHSELNLSSLELGDSALYFCASSVAPGQGSYEQYFGPGTRLTVT.

This clone was counted once. The chain recombines TRBV11-2 with TRBJ1-1, with 7 bases lining up with TRBD1. J lost 4 bases, V lost 4 bases, and 6 bases had no gene match. CDR3 size: 14 residues. Per the germline V gene, CDR1 is SGHAT and CDR2 is FQNNGV. The CDR3 DNA sequence: TGTGCCAGCAGCTCAATGGCAGGGGGCACTGAAGCTTTCTTT. It is translated as CASSSMAGGTEAFF.

This rearrangement joins TRBV2 to TRBJ2-4, with D unclear. This CDR3 is 14 amino acids long. The germline V and J ends were trimmed by 5 bases and 0 bases, with 8 bases remaining between them. Germline V CDR1 and CDR2: SNHLY, FYNNEI. The CDR3 region has the DNA TGTGCCAGCAGTCATCGAGCAGCCAAAAACATTCAGTACTTC. It is translated as CASSHRAAKNIQYF.

In its sample, this clone was seen once. The CDR3 is CASSPSGAGAVQYF. CDR3 DNA: TGCGCCAGCAGCCCCTCTGGTGCAGGGGCGGTGCAGTACTTC. This chain links TRBV4-3 with TRBJ2-7; tentatively, D is TRBD1 (6 bases). CDR3 length equals 14 residues. V lost 4 bases to trimming and J lost 9 bases, with 19 bases between them. Germline V lookup: CDR1 LGHNA, CDR2 YSLEER.

CDR3 DNA: TGCGCCAGCAGCTTGGAGGCTAGAGGCACAGATACGCAGTATTTT. It translates to CASSLEARGTDTQYF. The rearrangement uses TRBV5-1 and TRBJ2-3; D remains unclear. The V and J ends lost 0 bases and 1 base respectively, with 9 bases between them. CDR3 length equals 15 residues. The V gene's germline CDR1 is SGHRS and CDR2 YFSETQ.

The chain has TRBV19 and TRBJ1-4; D may be TRBD1 (5 bases). CDR1 and CDR2 (germline): LNHDA, SQIVND (reference sequence). The CDR3 sequence is 16 residues long. Trimming took 7 bases from V and 6 from J, leaving 21 bases between them. CDR3 coding DNA: TGTGCCAGTACCGACATTAGTGTCTCGGGGGATGAAAAACTGTTTTTT. Translating it yields CASTDISVSGDEKLFF.

V is TRBV29-1 and J is TRBJ2-4, with D possibly matching TRBD1 (5 bases). The CDR3 is 15 residues long. The V end lost 1 base, the J end lost 0 bases, and 10 bases lay between the germline ends. Per germline, CDR1 SQVTM and CDR2 ANQGSEA. The CDR3 DNA is TGCAGCGTTGAAGTCCAGGGCCTAGCCAAAAACATTCAGTACTTC. Amino acids: CSVEVQGLAKNIQYF.

J is TRBJ1-2 and V is TRBV10-3; 7 bases are shared with TRBD1. The CDR3 is made up of 13 amino acids. After removal of 6 bases from V and 9 bases from J, the junction contained 10 bases not matched to a gene. The V gene's germline CDR1 is ENHRY and CDR2 SYGVKD. CDR3 amino acids: CAIRDREEARYTF. As DNA, the CDR3 is TGTGCCATCAGAGACAGGGAGGAAGCGCGCTACACCTTC.

This rearrangement joins TRBV7-3 to TRBJ2-1, with a possible D match to TRBD2 (6 bases). The CDR3 extends over 15 amino acids. V was shortened by 5 bases and J by 5 bases, with 16 bases between the two germline ends. The germline V gene has CDR1 SGHTA and CDR2 FQGTGA. The CDR3 coding sequence is TGTGCCAGCAGCCTCGGGGCGGGACTCGACAATGAGCAGTTCTTC. Translation gives CASSLGAGLDNEQFF.

The rearrangement joins TRBV7-2 to TRBJ2-5; 7 bases align to TRBD1. This CDR3 spans 16 amino acids. The V gene's germline CDR1 is SGHTA and CDR2 FQGNSA. J gave up 4 bases and V 2 bases, and 10 bases lay outside the gene matches. As DNA, the CDR3 is TGTGCCAGCAGCTTACCCCGACAGGGCGCGATAGAGACCCAGTACTTC. This encodes CASSLPRQGAIETQYF.

The CDR3 sequence is CASSDPGGNSFGGYTF. The CDR3 DNA is TGTGCCAGCAGTGACCCCGGAGGGAATAGTTTTGGTGGCTACACCTTC. The gene calls are TRBV6-4 and TRBJ1-2; D remains unclear. CDR1 is MRHNA and CDR2 is SNTAGT in the germline V gene. The V end lost 2 bases, the J end lost 7 bases, and 20 bases lay between the germline ends. The CDR3 runs 16 residues.

A few counts support this clone. The CDR3 spells CASSYSEVTDTQYF. For the CDR3, the DNA is TGTGCCAGCAGTTACTCGGAGGTAACAGATACGCAGTATTTT. The chain combines TRBV6-5 with TRBJ2-3, with D tentatively TRBD2 (5 bases). This CDR3 region has 14 residues. Trimming removed 0 bases at V and 3 bases at J, with 7 bases between. CDR1 is MNHEY, CDR2 SVGAGI, per germline.

Here the CDR3 reads CASSPDRGLVDTQYF. The CDR3 DNA is TGTGCCAGCAGCCCGGACAGGGGTTTGGTAGATACGCAGTATTTT. The rearrangement joins TRBV5-6 to TRBJ2-3; 9 bases fit TRBD1. Looked up from germline, CDR1 is SGHDT and CDR2 is YYEEEE. Unmatched junction bases numbered 8, after V lost 4 bases and J lost 5 bases. This CDR3 has 15 residues.

V gene TRBV5-5 combines with J gene TRBJ1-3; D remains ambiguous. CDR1 SGHKS and CDR2 YYEKEE come from the germline V gene (reference sequence). The CDR3 is 15 residues long. V lost 4 bases to trimming and J lost 5 bases, with 16 bases between them. As DNA, the CDR3 is TGTGCCAGCAGCCTCACCCTTGACACGCGAAACACCATATATTTT. Amino acid sequence: CASSLTLDTRNTIYF. The complete variable domain, with remaining parts taken from reference TRBV5-5 and TRBJ1-3, reads DAGVTQSPTHLIKTRGQQVTLRCSPISGHKSVSWYQQVLGQGPQFIFQYYEKEERGRGNFPDRFSARQFPNYSSELNVNALLLGDSALYLCASSLTLDTRNTIYFGEGSWLTVV.

The V call is TRBV5-5, the J call TRBJ2-5; 7 bases fit TRBD1. Trimming removed 4 bases from V and 2 bases from J; junction bases left unmatched: 11. This CDR3 comprises 16 residues. CDR1 is SGHKS and CDR2 is YYEKEE in the germline V gene (reference sequence). The CDR3 region is CASSQTTGYFQETQYF. In nucleotides, the CDR3 is TGTGCCAGCAGCCAGACGACAGGGTACTTTCAAGAGACCCAGTACTTC. The full variable domain, in which reference TRBV5-5 and TRBJ2-5 provide the parts outside the CDR3, is DAGVTQSPTHLIKTRGQQVTLRCSPISGHKSVSWYQQVLGQGPQFIFQYYEKEERGRGNFPDRFSARQFPNYSSELNVNALLLGDSALYLCASSQTTGYFQETQYFGPGTRLLVL.

CDR3: CASSVSETQYF. The CDR3 bases are TGTGCCAGCAGTGTATCAGAGACCCAGTACTTC. The chain recombines TRBV2 with TRBJ2-5; no reliable D call. Germline assignment: CDR1 SNHLY and CDR2 FYNNEI. The CDR3 is 11 amino acids. Trimming took 4 bases from V and 4 from J, leaving 4 bases between them.